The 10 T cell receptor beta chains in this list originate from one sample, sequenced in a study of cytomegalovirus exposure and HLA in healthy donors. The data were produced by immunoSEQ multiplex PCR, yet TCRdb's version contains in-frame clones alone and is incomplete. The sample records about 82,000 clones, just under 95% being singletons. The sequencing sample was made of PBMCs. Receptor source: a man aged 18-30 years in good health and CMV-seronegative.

The CDR3 sequence: CASSESGPYEQYF. Written as DNA, the CDR3 is TGCGCCAGCAGCGAAAGCGGCCCCTACGAGCAGTACTTC. The rearrangement uses TRBV5-1 and TRBJ2-7, with D perhaps matching TRBD2 (5 bases). The CDR3 is 13 amino acids. V dropped 4 bases and J dropped 2 bases, with 10 bases sitting between them. Germline values: CDR1 SGHRS, CDR2 YFSETQ.

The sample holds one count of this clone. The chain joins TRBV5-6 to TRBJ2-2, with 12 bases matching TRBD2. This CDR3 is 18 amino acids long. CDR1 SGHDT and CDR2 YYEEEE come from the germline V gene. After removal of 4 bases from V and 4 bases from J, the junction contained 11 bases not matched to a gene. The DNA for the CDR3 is TGTGCCAGCAGCATCGTATTTCTAGCGGGAGGGATCACCGGGGAGCTGTTTTTT. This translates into CASSIVFLAGGITGELFF.

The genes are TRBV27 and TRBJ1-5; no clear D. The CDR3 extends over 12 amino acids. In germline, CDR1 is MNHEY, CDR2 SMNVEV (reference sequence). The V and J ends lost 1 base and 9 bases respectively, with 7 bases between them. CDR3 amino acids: CASSLLGRPQHF. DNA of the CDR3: TGTGCCAGCAGTTTATTGGGCAGGCCCCAGCATTTT.

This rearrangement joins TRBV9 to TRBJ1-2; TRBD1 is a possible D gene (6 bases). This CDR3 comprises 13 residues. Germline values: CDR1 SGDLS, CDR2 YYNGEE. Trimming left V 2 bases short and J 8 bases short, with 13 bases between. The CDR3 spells CASSVEDSLGYTF. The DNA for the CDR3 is TGTGCCAGCAGCGTGGAGGACAGCTTGGGCTACACCTTC.

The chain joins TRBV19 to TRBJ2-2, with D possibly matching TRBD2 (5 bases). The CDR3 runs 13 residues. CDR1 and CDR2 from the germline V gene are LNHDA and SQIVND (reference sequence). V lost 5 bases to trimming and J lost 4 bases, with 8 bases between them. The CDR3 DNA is TGTGCCAGTAGTGTCCTAGCCACCGGGGAGCTGTTTTTT. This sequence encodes CASSVLATGELFF.

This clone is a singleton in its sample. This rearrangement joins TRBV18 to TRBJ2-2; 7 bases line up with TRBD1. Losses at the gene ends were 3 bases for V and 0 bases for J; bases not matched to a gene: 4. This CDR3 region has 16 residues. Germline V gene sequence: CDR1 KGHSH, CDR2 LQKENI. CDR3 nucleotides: TGTGCCAGCTCACCGACAGGGTGGGCGAACACCGGGGAGCTGTTTTTT. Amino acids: CASSPTGWANTGELFF. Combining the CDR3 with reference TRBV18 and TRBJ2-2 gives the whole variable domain NAGVMQNPRHLVRRRGQEARLRCSPMKGHSHVYWYRQLPEEGLKFMVYLQKENIIDESGMPKERFSAEFPKEGPSILRIQQVVRGDSAAYFCASSPTGWANTGELFFGEGSRLTVL.

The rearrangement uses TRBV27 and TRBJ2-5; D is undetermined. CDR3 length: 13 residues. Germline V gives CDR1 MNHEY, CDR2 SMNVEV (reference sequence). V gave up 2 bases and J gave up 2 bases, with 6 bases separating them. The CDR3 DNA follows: TGTGCCAGCAGTTTAGTGAGGCAAGAGACCCAGTACTTC. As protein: CASSLVRQETQYF.

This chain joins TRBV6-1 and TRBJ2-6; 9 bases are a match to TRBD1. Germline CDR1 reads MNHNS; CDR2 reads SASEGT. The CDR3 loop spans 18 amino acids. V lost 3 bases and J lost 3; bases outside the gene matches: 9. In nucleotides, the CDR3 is TGTGCCAGCAGTGAGTTGGGACAGGGAATTAGTGGGGCCAACGTCCTGACTTTC. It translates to CASSELGQGISGANVLTF.

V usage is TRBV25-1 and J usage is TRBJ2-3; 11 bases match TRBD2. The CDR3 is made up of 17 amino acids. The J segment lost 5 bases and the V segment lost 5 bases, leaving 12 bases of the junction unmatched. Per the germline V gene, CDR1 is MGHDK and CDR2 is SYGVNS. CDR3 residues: CASSPPGLAGGLDTQYF. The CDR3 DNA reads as TGTGCCAGCAGTCCCCCGGGGCTAGCGGGAGGTCTAGATACGCAGTATTTT.

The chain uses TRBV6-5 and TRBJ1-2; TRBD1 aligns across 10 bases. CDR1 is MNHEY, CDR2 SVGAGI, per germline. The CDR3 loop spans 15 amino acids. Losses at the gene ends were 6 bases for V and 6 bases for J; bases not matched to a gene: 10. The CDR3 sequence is CASSHSPGTGDGYTF. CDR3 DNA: TGTGCCAGCAGCCACAGTCCCGGGACAGGGGATGGCTACACCTTC.